This T cell receptor beta chain derives from a study of T cell clones after liver transplantation. The overall study: Until 12-24 months post-transplant, subjects got standard immunosuppression and no induction. Study observations and caveats: Compared with third party-reactive sequences, donor-reactive ones declined more, independent of withdrawal success.

From germline, CDR1 is GTSNPN and CDR2 SVGIG (reference sequence). This CDR3 is 15 amino acids long. Losses at the gene ends were 3 bases for V and 3 bases for J; bases not matched to a gene: 8. The repertoire was sequenced with immunoSEQ multiplex PCR; TCRdb's copy has only in-frame clones and lacks some. Of 77,000 or so clones listed, approximately 80% are singletons. Points on this clone: Its antigen is as yet unknown.

The TCR originated in a human patient who received a liver transplant. Some T cells may have come from the graft donor. This specimen was CD4+ T cells from blood, taken 12 months after liver transplant. The chain carries TRBV30 and TRBJ1-5; 7 nucleotides align to TRBD1. CDR3 DNA: TGTGCCTGGAGCCTCCGGGACAGACTCAATCAGCCCCAGCATTTT. Its protein product is CAWSLRDRLNQPQHF.